The sequence of this T cell receptor (beta chain) was determined in a study of T cells after yellow fever vaccination. Study outcomes and limitations: The CD4 compartment and the CD8 compartment contained a small share of clonotypes in common.

The CDR3 sequence is 12 residues long. CDR1 is SGHRS, CDR2 YFSETQ, per germline. V dropped 0 bases and J dropped 5 bases, with 4 bases sitting between them. This clonotype was counted between two and nine times. The antigen is unknown. MiXCR was run by TCRdb on the 5' RACE reads, yielding one entry per CDR3 protein. The table has about 400,000 distinct CDR3 sequences, approximately 6% seen once; the top ten hold around 16%. The clonotype originates from a man aged 25-45 years who received the YFV17D yellow fever vaccine. The chain links TRBV5-1 to TRBJ2-3; D is undetermined. Sequencing used PBMCs, obtained 5 days after the yellow fever booster vaccination. Here the CDR3 DNA reads TGCGCCAGCAGCTTGGATTTAGATACGCAGTATTTT. Residues: CASSLDLDTQYF. Full variable domain (missing parts from reference TRBV5-1 and TRBJ2-3): KAGVTQTPRYLIKTRGQQVTLSCSPISGHRSVSWYQQTPGQGLQFLFEYFSETQRNKGNFPGRFSGRQFSNSRSEMNVSTLELGDSALYLCASSLDLDTQYFGPGTRLTVL.